The clone carrying this T cell receptor (beta chain) was detected ten times or more. Its target is unknown. The CDR3 runs to 15 residues. Losses at the gene ends were 5 bases for V and 0 bases for J; bases not matched to a gene: 6. CDR1 is SGHTA, CDR2 FQGNSA, per germline. CDR3 regions of TCR beta were amplified from RNA transcripts. RT-PCR in the first round used HTBI primers; a second-round multiplex PCR followed. TCRdb fed the multiplex PCR reads into MiXCR, producing one record per CDR3 protein. Among 350,000 to 450,000 distinct CDR3 sequences listed, over 20% were seen once. These data belong to a study of Graves' ophthalmopathy and Graves' hyperthyroidism. Study-wide results and caveats: Researchers report that a 13-signature model separated ophthalmopathy from stable hyperthyroidism, posting about 88% sensitivity and 81.08% specificity.

Patients newly diagnosed with hyperthyroidism, under 2 months' duration, were aged 18 to 65, the study reports. This clonotype originated in a woman under 30 with stable Graves' hyperthyroidism. Specimen: peripheral blood. The gene calls are TRBV7-2 and TRBJ2-7; 8 bases align to TRBD2. For the CDR3, the DNA is TGTGCCAGCAGCGAAGACACTAGCGGCTCCTACGAGCAGTACTTC. It codes for CASSEDTSGSYEQYF.